The clone carrying this T cell receptor beta chain was detected only a few times. Its target is not known. This entry belongs to a study of Graves' ophthalmopathy and Graves' hyperthyroidism. Trimming left V 5 bases short and J 0 bases short, with 11 bases between. Germline V lookup: CDR1 SEHNR, CDR2 FQNEAQ (reference sequence). This CDR3 spans 14 amino acids. The authors amplified TCR beta CDR3 regions, and they did so from RNA transcripts for repertoire sequencing. After a first-round RT-PCR with HTBI primers, a second-round multiplex PCR was run. TCRdb reprocessed the multiplex PCR reads via MiXCR and lists one record per CDR3 protein. Among over a million distinct CDR3 sequences listed, roughly 35% were seen once. Broader study findings: The authors also found most expanded thyroid clonotypes above 0.001 frequency in blood. From stable hyperthyroidism, ophthalmopathy was separated by a 13-signature model with 85% to 90% sensitivity and less than 83% specificity. Forecasting of ophthalmopathy progression by the model achieved around 71% sensitivity and around 72% specificity.

The study recruited hyperthyroidism patients aged 18 to 65 who were newly diagnosed, under 2 months' duration. The sample taken for sequencing was peripheral blood or thyroid tissue (not recorded which). This clonotype was sampled from an adult man with Graves' hyperthyroidism. The chain recombines TRBV7-9 with TRBJ2-7; a possible D gene is TRBD2 (5 bases). Written as DNA, the CDR3 is TGTGCCAGCAGCCCCAGCCGGGACTCCTACGAGCAGTACTTC. This translates into CASSPSRDSYEQYF.